A single sample gave rise to the 24 T cell receptor beta chains below, sequenced in a study of blood T cell repertoires in COVID-19 (dated by TCRdb to 2019 to 2021). Receptor amplification or capture employed the immunoSEQ multiplex PCR assay. This is the immuneACCESS table as TCRdb keeps it, with only in-frame sequences that have V and J called. A part of the clones is gone; compared with another copy, unresolved V genes explain less than half, and the rest is unexplained. Counted in this sample were about 160,000 clones; over 70% of them appeared once. The top ten constitute around 3.7% of the sample. Sample: PBMCs or T cells enriched from blood (not recorded which). These receptors originate from a woman between 55 and 75 years old who had recovered from COVID-19.

This chain's CDR3 is CASRVGLEGGYTF. CDR3 in DNA: TGTGCCAGCCGAGTCGGACTAGAGGGTGGCTACACCTTC. The chain combines TRBV2 with TRBJ1-2; no clear D gene. Germline CDR1 and CDR2: SNHLY and FYNNEI. V shed 8 bases and J shed 7 bases, with 17 bases lying between them. The CDR3 runs to 13 residues.

The chain employs TRBV29-1 and TRBJ1-2; no clear D. Deletions cut 0 bases from V and 6 bases from J, with 11 bases between. This CDR3 is 13 amino acids long. Germline CDR1 and CDR2: SQVTM and ANQGSEA. The CDR3 sequence is CSVEDRGRDGYTF. As DNA, the CDR3 is TGCAGCGTTGAAGACAGAGGGCGGGATGGCTACACCTTC.

The chain carries TRBV5-1 and TRBJ1-4; D not resolved. Trimming stripped 4 bases from V and 4 bases from J, with 14 bases between. The CDR3 totals 15 residues. The V gene's germline CDR1 is SGHRS and CDR2 YFSETQ. For the CDR3, the DNA is TGCGCCAGCAGCCCTTCCGAGGTGCTTAATGAAAAACTGTTTTTT. Its translation is CASSPSEVLNEKLFF.

J is TRBJ1-1 and V is TRBV29-1; D is ambiguous. Germline CDR1 is SQVTM and CDR2 is ANQGSEA. Trimming left V 1 base short and J 2 bases short, with 8 bases between. The CDR3 loop spans 13 amino acids. In DNA form, the CDR3 reads TGCAGCGTTGAAGTAACAGCAAACACTGAAGCTTTCTTT. Its translation is CSVEVTANTEAFF. The variable domain in full, completed from reference TRBV29-1 and TRBJ1-1, reads SAVISQKPSRDICQRGTSLTIQCQVDSQVTMMFWYRQQPGQSLTLIATANQGSEATYESGFVIDKFPISRPNLTFSTLTVSNMSPEDSSIYLCSVEVTANTEAFFGQGTRLTVV.

This clone was detected only once. This chain joins TRBV6-5 and TRBJ1-1; D might be TRBD1 (5 bases). The V gene's germline CDR1 is MNHEY and CDR2 SVGAGI. V dropped 6 bases and J dropped 4 bases, with 15 bases sitting between them. The CDR3 length is 14 residues. Written as DNA, the CDR3 is TGTGCCAGCAGCCCGGCCCCAGGGCGCACTGAAGCTTTCTTT. As protein: CASSPAPGRTEAFF.

V is TRBV10-3 and J is TRBJ2-7; TRBD1 might be the D (5 bases). V was clipped by 3 bases and J by 3 bases, with 6 bases between them. Germline V gene sequence: CDR1 ENHRY, CDR2 SYGVKD. The CDR3 totals 12 residues. This CDR3 is CAISEGDYEQYF. The CDR3 DNA follows: TGTGCCATCAGTGAAGGGGACTACGAGCAGTACTTC.

V is TRBV2 and J is TRBJ1-4; 8 nucleotides agree with TRBD1. The CDR3 is made up of 15 amino acids. The germline gives CDR1 SNHLY, CDR2 FYNNEI. V was clipped by 6 bases and J by 2 bases; unmatched bases: 5. In DNA form, the CDR3 reads TGTGCCAGCAGGATCACAGGGGGGACTAATGAAAAACTGTTTTTT. Translation gives CASRITGGTNEKLFF.

This clone was seen a few times. The chain uses TRBV2 and TRBJ2-5; no clear D. The germline V gene encodes CDR1 SNHLY and CDR2 FYNNEI. The CDR3 covers 11 residues. Trimming removed 10 bases at V and 0 bases at J, with 6 bases between. For the CDR3, the DNA is TGTGCCATTGCGGACCAAGAGACCCAGTACTTC. Its protein product is CAIADQETQYF.

J is TRBJ2-7 and V is TRBV5-1; weak D call: TRBD2 (6 bases). V lost 3 bases and J 7 bases, leaving 11 bases between the germline ends. Germline V gives CDR1 SGHRS, CDR2 YFSETQ. This CDR3 has 12 residues. The CDR3 nucleotides are TGCGCCAGCAGCTCTGCCGGGGGAGAGCAGTACTTC. Amino acid sequence: CASSSAGGEQYF. The full variable domain, with the rest looked up from reference TRBV5-1 and TRBJ2-7, is KAGVTQTPRYLIKTRGQQVTLSCSPISGHRSVSWYQQTPGQGLQFLFEYFSETQRNKGNFPGRFSGRQFSNSRSEMNVSTLELGDSALYLCASSSAGGEQYFGPGTRLTVT.

The J gene is TRBJ1-6, the V gene TRBV27, with 12 positions matching TRBD1. The CDR3 covers 15 residues. V was pared by 6 bases and J by 9 bases, with 6 bases of the junction left unmatched. The germline CDR1 and CDR2 sequences are MNHEY and SMNVEV (reference sequence). CDR3 nucleotide sequence: TGTGCCAGCAGGGGGACAGGGGGCGCTACTTCACCCCTCCACTTT. Protein sequence: CASRGTGGATSPLHF.

This chain links TRBV18 with TRBJ2-2, with 10 bases that match TRBD1. Germline trimming cut 5 bases from V and 9 bases from J; bases unmatched to any gene: 6. CDR1 is KGHSH, CDR2 LQKENI, per germline. This CDR3 has 14 residues. The CDR3 reads CASSSDRGKRELFF. The CDR3 DNA reads TGTGCCAGCTCATCGGACAGGGGGAAGAGGGAGCTGTTTTTT.

The V gene is TRBV14, the J gene TRBJ2-5; 7 bases fit TRBD1. This CDR3 is 19 amino acids long. The germline gives CDR1 SGHDN, CDR2 FVKESK. The V and J ends lost 3 bases and 7 bases, in that order; junction bases with no gene match: 23. In DNA form, the CDR3 reads TGTGCCAGCAGCCATGCGTCAAACCCGACAGGGAAGGGGCGCGGGACCCAGTACTTC. It is translated as CASSHASNPTGKGRGTQYF.

The sample holds one count of this clone. This chain joins TRBV19 and TRBJ2-2; possibly TRBD1 for D (6 bases). With 7 bases removed from V and 4 bases from J, the gap between germline ends came to 19 bases. Germline V gene sequence: CDR1 LNHDA, CDR2 SQIVND (reference sequence). CDR3 length: 16 residues. CDR3 region: CASTDSGARITGELFF. The CDR3 region has the DNA TGTGCCAGTACCGACTCAGGGGCTAGGATCACCGGGGAGCTGTTTTTT. Using reference TRBV19 and TRBJ2-2 for the parts outside the CDR3, the full variable domain is DGGITQSPKYLFRKEGQNVTLSCEQNLNHDAMYWYRQDPGQGLRLIYYSQIVNDFQKGDIAEGYSVSREKKESFPLTVTSAQKNPTAFYLCASTDSGARITGELFFGEGSRLTVL.

The chain joins TRBV29-1 to TRBJ2-2; the D gene is possibly TRBD1 (5 bases). From germline, CDR1 is SQVTM and CDR2 ANQGSEA. Trimming cost V 1 base and J 5 bases, with 11 bases left between them. The CDR3 consists of 14 residues. The CDR3 DNA reads TGCAGCGTTGAAGGTGGGGCAGAGACCGGGGAGCTGTTTTTT. It codes for CSVEGGAETGELFF.

The genes are TRBV19 and TRBJ1-5; TRBD1 aligns across 7 bases. The CDR3 sequence is 15 residues long. The germline V gene encodes CDR1 LNHDA and CDR2 SQIVND (reference sequence). V lost 2 bases to trimming and J lost 7 bases; unmatched junction nucleotides: 8. CDR3 DNA: TGTGCCAGTAGTATAAAGTTAGGGGGCGACCAGCCCCAGCATTTT. Translated: CASSIKLGGDQPQHF.

V gene TRBV7-8 combines with J gene TRBJ1-2; no clear D. This CDR3 has 14 amino acids. The germline V and J ends were trimmed by 3 bases and 4 bases, with 12 bases remaining between them. Germline V gene data show CDR1 as SGHVS and CDR2 as FQNEAQ. CDR3 DNA sequence: TGTGCCAGCAGCTTCTACGGAGGCGCCTATGGCTACACCTTC. This gives the protein CASSFYGGAYGYTF. The variable domain in full, with the rest retrieved from reference TRBV7-8 and TRBJ1-2, is GAGVSQSPRYKVAKRGQDVALRCDPISGHVSLFWYQQALGQGPEFLTYFQNEAQLDKSGLPSDRFFAERPEGSVSTLKIQRTQQEDSAVYLCASSFYGGAYGYTFGSGTRLTVV.

The chain links TRBV5-4 to TRBJ2-7; 14 bases agree with TRBD2. In germline, CDR1 is SGHNT, CDR2 YYREEE (reference sequence). V was clipped by 4 bases and J by 1 base; unmatched bases: 1. The CDR3 extends over 15 amino acids. The CDR3 loop is CASSGTSGGSYEQYF. For the CDR3, the DNA is TGTGCCAGCAGCGGGACTAGCGGGGGTTCCTACGAGCAGTACTTC. Looking up the rest from reference TRBV5-4 and TRBJ2-7 gives the full variable domain: ETGVTQSPTHLIKTRGQQVTLRCSSQSGHNTVSWYQQALGQGPQFIFQYYREEENGRGNFPPRFSGLQFPNYSSELNVNALELDDSALYLCASSGTSGGSYEQYFGPGTRLTVT.

The chain combines TRBV2 with TRBJ2-3; possibly TRBD2 for D (5 bases). The CDR3 loop spans 12 amino acids. V lost 3 bases to trimming and J lost 14 bases, with 15 bases between them. The germline gives CDR1 SNHLY, CDR2 FYNNEI. CDR3 amino acids: CASSEMGSERYF. The CDR3 nucleotides are TGTGCCAGCAGTGAGATGGGGAGCGAACGGTATTTT.

The genes are TRBV4-1 and TRBJ1-4; D is perhaps TRBD1 (5 bases). This CDR3 spans 15 amino acids. Germline values: CDR1 MGHRA, CDR2 YSYEKL. V was cut by 0 bases and J by 5 bases, with 10 bases left in between. The CDR3 bases are TGCGCCAGCAGCCAAGATCCAGGGCCGAATGAAAAACTGTTTTTT. Its protein product is CASSQDPGPNEKLFF.

The chain couples TRBV25-1 to TRBJ1-1; D ambiguous. Trimming took off 1 base at V and 2 bases at J, with 14 bases between the two ends. The CDR3 spans 16 residues. Germline V gives CDR1 MGHDK, CDR2 SYGVNS. The CDR3 spells CASSEWEGPTNTEAFF. The CDR3 nucleotides read TGTGCCAGCAGTGAATGGGAGGGCCCCACTAACACTGAAGCTTTCTTT.

The chain's CDR3 is CASSRDRAAAAFF. In DNA form, the CDR3 reads TGTGCCAGCAGTAGGGACAGGGCTGCCGCAGCTTTCTTT. The genes are TRBV12-3 or TRBV12-4 and TRBJ1-1, with 9 bases fitting TRBD1. The CDR3 spans 13 residues. The trim removed 5 bases at V and 10 bases at J, leaving 8 bases unmatched.

The V call is TRBV10-1, the J call TRBJ1-1, with 8 positions matching TRBD1. Unmatched junction bases numbered 7, after V lost 6 bases and J lost 4 bases. Germline assignment: CDR1 WNHNN and CDR2 SYGVQD (reference sequence). This CDR3 region has 14 residues. The CDR3 DNA follows: TGCGCCAGCAGACCGGACAGGGCTGGCACTGAAGCTTTCTTT. Its protein product is CASRPDRAGTEAFF.

The chain links TRBV19 to TRBJ1-5; D call uncertain. The CDR3 has 15 amino acids. Germline-derived CDR1 and CDR2 are LNHDA and SQIVND (reference sequence). V was cut by 4 bases and J by 5 bases, with 15 bases left in between. The CDR3 nucleotides read TGTGCCAGTAGTAAGGAGGGCTTCGAATATCAGCCCCAGCATTTT. It codes for CASSKEGFEYQPQHF.

V usage is TRBV12-3 or TRBV12-4 and J usage is TRBJ1-6; D is ambiguous. The CDR3 runs 12 residues. The V end was cut by 6 bases, the J end by 6 bases, with 6 bases between. The CDR3 bases are TGTGCCAGCAGCCGCAGTAATTCACCCCTCCACTTT. Its translation is CASSRSNSPLHF.